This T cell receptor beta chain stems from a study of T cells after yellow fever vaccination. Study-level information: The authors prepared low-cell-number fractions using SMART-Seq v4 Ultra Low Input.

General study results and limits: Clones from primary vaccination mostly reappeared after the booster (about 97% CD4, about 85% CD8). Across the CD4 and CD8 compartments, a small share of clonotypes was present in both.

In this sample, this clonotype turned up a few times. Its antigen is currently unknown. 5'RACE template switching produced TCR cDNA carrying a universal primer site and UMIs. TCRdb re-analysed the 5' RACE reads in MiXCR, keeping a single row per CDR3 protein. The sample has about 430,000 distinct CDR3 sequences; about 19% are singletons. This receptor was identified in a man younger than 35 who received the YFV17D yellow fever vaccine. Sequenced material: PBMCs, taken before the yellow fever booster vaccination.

CDR3 protein: CASSDLIGQPQHF. CDR3 DNA sequence: TGTGCCAGCAGTGACTTGATAGGTCAGCCCCAGCATTTT. The chain links TRBV6-4 to TRBJ1-5; no reliable D call. The germline CDR1 and CDR2 sequences are MRHNA and SNTAGT. Trimming shortened V by 1 base and J by 6 bases, and 7 bases separated the two germline ends. The CDR3 length is 13 residues.